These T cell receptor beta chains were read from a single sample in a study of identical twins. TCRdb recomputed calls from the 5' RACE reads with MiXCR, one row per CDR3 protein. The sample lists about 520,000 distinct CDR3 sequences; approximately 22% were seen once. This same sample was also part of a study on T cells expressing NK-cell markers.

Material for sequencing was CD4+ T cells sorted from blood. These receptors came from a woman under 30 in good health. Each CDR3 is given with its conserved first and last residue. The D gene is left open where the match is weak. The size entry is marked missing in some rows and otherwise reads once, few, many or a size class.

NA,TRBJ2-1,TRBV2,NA,TGTGCCAGCAGTGATAGCGAGGGGACTGAGCAGTTCTTC,CASSDSEGTEQFF
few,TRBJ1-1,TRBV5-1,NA,TGCGCCAGCAGGTTGGCGGGGGGGAACACTGAAGCTTTCTTT,CASRLAGGNTEAFF
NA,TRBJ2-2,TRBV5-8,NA,TGTGCCAGCAGACTAGGGACTTTCCAGCGGGCCGGGGAGCTGTTTTTT,CASRLGTFQRAGELFF
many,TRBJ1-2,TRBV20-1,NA,TGCAGTGCTAGAGATACTAACTATGGCTACACCTTC,CSARDTNYGYTF
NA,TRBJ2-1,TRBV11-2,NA,TGTGCCAGCAGCTTAGATCTCCATGAGCAGTTCTTC,CASSLDLHEQFF
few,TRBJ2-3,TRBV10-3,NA,TGTGCCATCAGTGGGAGGCCGAGTACAGATACGCAGTATTTT,CAISGRPSTDTQYF
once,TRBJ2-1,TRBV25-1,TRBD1,TGTGCCAGCAGTAGCCCCGACAGGGTTGGTGAGCAGTTCTTC,CASSSPDRVGEQFF
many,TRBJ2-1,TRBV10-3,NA,TGTGCCATCAGTGAAAAGCGCGATGAGCAGTTCTTC,CAISEKRDEQFF
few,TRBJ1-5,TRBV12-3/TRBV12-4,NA,TGTGCCAGCAGTGAGGGACGGGTGTATCAGCCCCAGCATTTT,CASSEGRVYQPQHF
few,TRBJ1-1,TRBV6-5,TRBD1,TGTGCCAGCAGTTCCGGACAGGGGGCGAGAGGCACTGAAGCTTTCTTT,CASSSGQGARGTEAFF